Following are 6 T cell receptor beta chains from one sample sequenced in a study of identical twins. TCRdb used MiXCR to reprocess the 5' RACE reads, holding one entry per CDR3 protein. The sample has about 660,000 distinct CDR3 sequences; 8.6% are singletons. These same data were also listed under a study on yellow fever vaccine responses in identical twins.

What was sequenced was PBMCs. Receptors were obtained from a woman between 18 and 29 years old in good health.

The sample holds many counts of this clonotype. The chain uses TRBV3-1 and TRBJ2-1; no reliable D call. CDR1 LGHDT and CDR2 YNNKEL come from the germline V gene (reference sequence). CDR3 size: 13 residues. Deletions cut 1 base from V and 5 bases from J, with 6 bases between. The CDR3, as DNA: TGTGCCAGCAGCCAAGGGCTGAACAATGAGCAGTTCTTC. Encoded protein: CASSQGLNNEQFF.

This clonotype has only a few counts. This chain uses TRBV4-3 with TRBJ2-7, with a weak D call TRBD2 (6 bases). Per the germline V gene, CDR1 is LGHNA and CDR2 is YSLEER. This CDR3 is 15 amino acids long. Trimming shortened V by 0 bases and J by 5 bases, and 14 bases separated the two germline ends. The DNA of the CDR3 is TGCGCCAGCAGCCAAGATCGGGGAGGTTCCCACGAGCAGTACTTC. Protein product: CASSQDRGGSHEQYF.

This clonotype has a count of ten or more. This chain connects TRBV9 to TRBJ2-3; D uncertain. Germline CDR1 and CDR2: SGDLS and YYNGEE. V lost 4 bases and J 7 bases, leaving 19 bases between the germline ends. The CDR3 has 15 amino acids. The CDR3 sequence: CASSPPDLGMNTQYF. DNA of the CDR3: TGTGCCAGCAGCCCTCCGGACCTAGGAATGAATACGCAGTATTTT.

The chain is built from TRBV24-1 and TRBJ2-3; 12 bases match TRBD1. The V gene's germline CDR1 is KGHDR and CDR2 SFDVKD. Losses at the gene ends were 3 bases for V and 2 bases for J; bases not matched to a gene: 20. The CDR3 contains 22 residues. CDR3 protein: CATSDPGTGGRAGLGYTDTQYF. CDR3 DNA: TGTGCCACCAGTGATCCAGGGACAGGGGGCAGAGCAGGCCTCGGCTACACAGATACGCAGTATTTT.

This clonotype was counted between two and nine times. The chain has TRBV5-6 and TRBJ2-3; the D gene could be TRBD1 or TRBD2 (5 bases each). Germline CDR1 and CDR2: SGHDT and YYEEEE. CDR3 length equals 19 residues. Between the trimmed V and J ends, which lost 0 bases and 1 base, there was a span of 21 bases. The chain's CDR3 is CASSLVRDPVHLGTDTQYF. As DNA, the CDR3 is TGTGCCAGCAGCTTGGTTCGGGACCCAGTTCACCTTGGCACAGATACGCAGTATTTT. The variable domain in full, completed from reference TRBV5-6 and TRBJ2-3, reads DAGVTQSPTHLIKTRGQQVTLRCSPKSGHDTVSWYQQALGQGPQFIFQYYEEEERQRGNFPDRFSGHQFPNYSSELNVNALLLGDSALYLCASSLVRDPVHLGTDTQYFGPGTRLTVL.

The chain links TRBV20-1 to TRBJ2-3; D ambiguous. Per the germline V gene, CDR1 is DFQATT and CDR2 is SNEGSKA (reference sequence). The CDR3 is made up of 12 amino acids. Trimming took off 2 bases at V and 3 bases at J, with 6 bases between the two ends. The CDR3 region is CSARLGTDTQYF. As DNA, the CDR3 is TGCAGTGCTAGACTGGGAACAGATACGCAGTATTTT.